This T cell receptor (beta chain) was identified in a study of Ad26.COV2.S vaccination and SARS-CoV-2 variants (dated by TCRdb to the early 2020s). A note on the overall study: Donors in the vaccine arm were drawn from COV1001, a multicentre, randomized, double-blind, placebo-controlled phase I-IIa trial testing Ad26.COV2.S in healthy adults. The TCR-sequenced set comprised about 32 samples: approximately 20 Ad26.COV2.S vaccine recipients, 5 placebo recipients and 8 SARS-CoV-2 convalescent individuals. Participants in the trial were split at random into five groups of five each, receiving low-dose or high-dose Ad26.COV2.S once or twice, or else placebo on both occasions. Ad26.COV2.S was given intramuscularly at 5x10^10 or 1x10^11 viral particles, as a single shot or as two shots 56 days apart. Throughout the experiments and outcome assessment, investigators stayed blinded to trial group allocation. TCRbeta repertoire sequencing was used to assess the specificity and breadth of SARS-CoV-2-reactive T cell receptors after Ad26.COV2.S vaccination. Overall study outcomes, separate from this receptor: Compared with placebo recipients, Ad26.COV2.S recipients showed higher spike-specific TCR breadth (P = 0.0014). Comparable non-spike TCR breadth was observed between vaccine and placebo recipients, consistent with only spike being contained in the vaccine. The authors noted that total T cell responses may have been underestimated by the TCR breadth and depth analyses. Substantial breadth of spike-specific CD8+ and CD4+ T cell responses was reported after vaccination. The study was not powered to compare responses between vaccine doses or regimens.

In its sample, this clone was seen once. Its antigen remains undetermined. Per-base qualities were not stored, and no clone one base away is much larger. TCRbeta CDR3 regions were sequenced with the immunoSEQ Assay. After extraction, genomic DNA underwent amplification by bias-controlled multiplex PCR, followed by high-throughput sequencing. For the original study's pipeline: To quantify the absolute abundance of each unique TCRbeta CDR3 region, sequences were collapsed and filtered. T cell fraction was estimated by normalizing TCRbeta template counts to usable DNA, with usable DNA measured through amplification of reference genes found in all nucleated cells. Repertoire TCRs were annotated as SARS-CoV-2-specific by exact matching of V gene, CDR3 amino acid sequence and J gene to a known reactive TCR set. The reference SARS-CoV-2 TCR set was obtained from MIRA and was filtered for enrichment in COVID-19-positive ImmuneCODE repertoires, whereby public or cross-reactive TCRs were removed. Using the MIRA antigens, annotated TCRs were further analysed by specific ORF or by position within an ORF. Depth was the summed frequency of annotated unique rearrangements, while breadth was defined as annotated unique rearrangements over total unique productive rearrangements. TCR breadth was compared between groups using two-sided Wilcoxon rank-sum tests. TCRdb provides this immuneACCESS table in a form limited to in-frame rearrangements. Some clones are lacking; in checked studies, under half of them reflect an unresolved V gene, and why the rest are absent is not known. V and J calls and clone size come straight from that table; D and trimming were deduced from the DNA. For this sample the table gives hundreds of thousands of clones, of which approximately 81% were detected only once. The ten largest clones take up 3.3% of the sample.

Between the V and J ends, shortened by 4 bases and 0 bases respectively, the junction contains 6 bases. CDR1 and CDR2 (KGHSH, LQKENI) derive from the germline V gene. Inclusive of the bounding cysteine and phenylalanine, the CDR3 is 13 residues long. The CDR3 DNA has 39 bases and is translated from base 1. The treatment or condition label here, explained by the study, means: some 19 received Ad26.COV2.S at low or high dose, single or two shots; about 5 received placebo; per-sample allocation not given. Repertoires of vaccine and placebo recipients were sequenced from samples collected on day 63 after the first injection. In Cohort 1b, around 25 adults aged 18-55 years were enrolled at a single site in Boston, USA, between 29 July and 7 August 2020. Ad26.COV2.S consisted of a replication-incompetent adenovirus type 26 vector by which a prefusion-stabilized SARS-CoV-2 spike protein from the original Wuhan strain was expressed.

The starting material was peripheral blood, obtained in a trial of Ad26.COV2.S vaccine versus placebo. The receptor chain draws on TRBV18 and TRBJ1-2; the D gene lacks a confident call. The clonotype originates from a person between 18 and 60 years old who received the Ad26.COV2.S COVID-19 vaccine or a placebo. The CDR3 protein is CASSHSANYGYTF. The DNA sequence follows: TGTGCCAGCTCACATTCTGCTAACTATGGCTACACCTTC.